The following is a TCR beta chain sequence with its context. The data were produced by immunoSEQ multiplex PCR, yet TCRdb's version contains in-frame clones alone and is incomplete. Of about 180,000 clones in the sample, 87% were seen once. The source of the sample is a study of blood T cell repertoires in COVID-19. The overall study: Sources were T cells, B-cell-depleted T cells, or PBMCs; the material itself was cDNA or gDNA.

Germline-derived CDR1 and CDR2 are GTSNPN and SVGIG (reference sequence). The CDR3 length is 12 residues. V gave up 2 bases and J gave up 6 bases, with 8 bases separating them. The sequencing sample was made of peripheral blood. This chain connects TRBV30 to TRBJ2-1, with D possibly TRBD2 on 6 matching bases. This receptor was taken from a woman aged 70-85 years with COVID-19, enrolled during active disease. DNA for the CDR3: TGTGCCTGGAGTTACGGGAGCAATGAGCAGTTCTTC. This codes for CAWSYGSNEQFF.